Listed below are T cell receptor beta chains from one sample, sequenced in a study of shared clonotypes between healthy human individuals. Libraries were prepared by immunoSEQ multiplex PCR; TCRdb keeps only in-frame clonotypes and omits some of them. The top ten hold about 1.1% of the sample, which has about 2 million clones, around 96% seen once. The sequencing sample was made of naive CD8+ T cells sorted from blood. Receptors originate from a man between 18 and 35 years old in good health. Both conserved end residues are part of each CDR3. D genes are given only for firm matches. Some rows have no size entry. The others give once, few or many, or a class for an expanded clone.

j_call: TRBJ1-4; d_call: TRBD1; v_call: TRBV10-3; clone_size: -; cdr3_aa: CATRSTDRVEGNEKLFF; cdr3_nt: TGTGCCACCCGTTCTACCGACAGGGTAGAGGGGAATGAAAAACTGTTTTTT
j_call: TRBJ2-5; d_call: TRBD2; v_call: TRBV7-6; clone_size: -; cdr3_aa: CASSGQREQETQYF; cdr3_nt: TGTGCCAGCAGCGGTCAGCGGGAGCAGGAGACCCAGTACTTC
j_call: TRBJ2-7; d_call: -; v_call: TRBV28; clone_size: -; cdr3_aa: CASSLQYEQYF; cdr3_nt: TGTGCCAGCAGTTTACAGTACGAGCAGTACTTC
j_call: TRBJ1-2; d_call: -; v_call: TRBV6-6; clone_size: -; cdr3_aa: CASSSSGYTF; cdr3_nt: TGTGCCAGCAGTTCCTCCGGCTACACCTTC
j_call: TRBJ1-1; d_call: TRBD1; v_call: TRBV6-5; clone_size: -; cdr3_aa: CASQSDREVDTEAFF; cdr3_nt: TGTGCCAGTCAATCCGACAGGGAGGTGGACACTGAAGCTTTCTTT
j_call: TRBJ2-7; d_call: -; v_call: TRBV15; clone_size: once; cdr3_aa: CATADLRDTYEQYF; cdr3_nt: TGTGCCACCGCCGATTTACGGGACACCTACGAGCAGTACTTC
j_call: TRBJ1-5; d_call: -; v_call: TRBV27; clone_size: -; cdr3_aa: CASSPAGDNQPQHF; cdr3_nt: TGTGCCAGCAGCCCGGCGGGGGATAATCAGCCCCAGCATTTT
j_call: TRBJ1-5; d_call: -; v_call: TRBV4-1; clone_size: -; cdr3_aa: CASSQGETRGLQPQHF; cdr3_nt: TGCGCCAGCAGCCAAGGAGAAACCAGGGGTCTCCAGCCCCAGCATTTT
j_call: TRBJ1-5; d_call: -; v_call: TRBV10-2; clone_size: -; cdr3_aa: CASSESFMSYQPQHF; cdr3_nt: TGCGCCAGCAGTGAGTCATTTATGAGTTATCAGCCCCAGCATTTT
j_call: TRBJ1-6; d_call: -; v_call: TRBV2; clone_size: -; cdr3_aa: CASSYSSAVLNSPLHF; cdr3_nt: TGTGCCAGCAGCTATAGCTCGGCAGTCCTTAATTCACCCCTCCACTTT
j_call: TRBJ2-3; d_call: TRBD2; v_call: TRBV6-5; clone_size: -; cdr3_aa: CASSYYSGGGDTQYF; cdr3_nt: TGTGCCAGCAGTTATTATTCGGGAGGAGGAGATACGCAGTATTTT
j_call: TRBJ2-5; d_call: -; v_call: TRBV7-9; clone_size: once; cdr3_aa: CASSYYIGQTQETQYF; cdr3_nt: TGTGCCAGCAGCTACTACATCGGACAGACCCAAGAGACCCAGTACTTC
j_call: TRBJ2-1; d_call: -; v_call: TRBV4-3; clone_size: -; cdr3_aa: CASSQVWLVESDEQFF; cdr3_nt: TGCGCCAGCAGCCAAGTATGGCTAGTAGAGTCGGATGAGCAGTTCTTC
j_call: TRBJ2-2; d_call: -; v_call: TRBV6-5; clone_size: -; cdr3_aa: CASSFGIGGELFF; cdr3_nt: TGTGCCAGCAGTTTTGGCATAGGCGGGGAGCTGTTTTTT
j_call: TRBJ2-1; d_call: -; v_call: TRBV6-5; clone_size: -; cdr3_aa: CASSYSRGNEQFF; cdr3_nt: TGTGCCAGCAGTTACTCCCGGGGAAATGAGCAGTTCTTC
j_call: TRBJ1-1; d_call: -; v_call: TRBV9; clone_size: -; cdr3_aa: CASSLGGGTEAFF; cdr3_nt: TGTGCCAGCAGCCTTGGGGGAGGGACTGAAGCTTTCTTT
j_call: TRBJ2-7; d_call: TRBD1; v_call: TRBV5-8; clone_size: -; cdr3_aa: CASSLGDSSYEQYF; cdr3_nt: TGTGCCAGCAGCTTGGGGGACAGCTCCTACGAGCAGTACTTC
j_call: TRBJ2-2; d_call: -; v_call: TRBV9; clone_size: -; cdr3_aa: CASSVAPPPGAGELFF; cdr3_nt: TGTGCCAGCAGCGTAGCACCCCCCCCGGGGGCCGGGGAGCTGTTTTTT
j_call: TRBJ2-5; d_call: TRBD1; v_call: TRBV7-9; clone_size: -; cdr3_aa: CASSIGQGARQETQYF; cdr3_nt: TGTGCCAGCAGCATAGGACAGGGGGCTCGGCAAGAGACCCAGTACTTC
j_call: TRBJ2-3; d_call: -; v_call: TRBV13; clone_size: -; cdr3_aa: CASSLNPRDTQYF; cdr3_nt: TGTGCCAGCAGCTTAAACCCGAGGGATACGCAGTATTTT
j_call: TRBJ2-7; d_call: TRBD1; v_call: TRBV4-1; clone_size: -; cdr3_aa: CASSHPGQGYEQYF; cdr3_nt: TGCGCCAGCAGCCATCCGGGACAGGGGTACGAGCAGTACTTC
j_call: TRBJ2-2; d_call: -; v_call: TRBV28; clone_size: -; cdr3_aa: CALRSGNTGELFF; cdr3_nt: TGTGCCCTGAGATCAGGGAACACCGGGGAGCTGTTTTTT
j_call: TRBJ2-6; d_call: TRBD1; v_call: TRBV4-1; clone_size: -; cdr3_aa: CASRDRAGGANVLTF; cdr3_nt: TGCGCCAGCAGGGACAGGGCGGGGGGGGCCAACGTCCTGACTTTC
j_call: TRBJ2-1; d_call: -; v_call: TRBV30; clone_size: -; cdr3_aa: CAWITPGWDNEQFF; cdr3_nt: TGTGCCTGGATTACCCCGGGCTGGGACAATGAGCAGTTCTTC
j_call: TRBJ2-5; d_call: TRBD2; v_call: TRBV7-6; clone_size: -; cdr3_aa: CASSWTSGQETQYF; cdr3_nt: TGTGCCAGCTCTTGGACTAGCGGACAAGAGACCCAGTACTTC
j_call: TRBJ2-1; d_call: -; v_call: TRBV7-3; clone_size: -; cdr3_aa: CASSLSGEIYNEQFF; cdr3_nt: TGTGCCAGCAGCTTATCAGGGGAGATCTACAATGAGCAGTTCTTC
j_call: TRBJ2-3; d_call: -; v_call: TRBV5-4; clone_size: once; cdr3_aa: CASSVDATRTDTQYF; cdr3_nt: TGTGCCAGCAGCGTGGACGCGACTAGAACCGATACGCAGTATTTT
j_call: TRBJ2-7; d_call: -; v_call: TRBV19; clone_size: -; cdr3_aa: CASSLTMQGHEQYF; cdr3_nt: TGTGCCAGTAGTCTGACTATGCAGGGCCACGAGCAGTACTTC
j_call: TRBJ2-7; d_call: -; v_call: TRBV7-8; clone_size: -; cdr3_aa: CASSLLSGLGYEQYF; cdr3_nt: TGTGCCAGCAGCTTATTATCTGGCCTTGGCTACGAGCAGTACTTC
j_call: TRBJ2-2; d_call: TRBD1; v_call: TRBV30; clone_size: -; cdr3_aa: CAWKDRVFYGELFF; cdr3_nt: TGTGCCTGGAAGGACAGGGTTTTTTACGGGGAGCTGTTTTTT
j_call: TRBJ1-1; d_call: TRBD1; v_call: TRBV7-9; clone_size: -; cdr3_aa: CASSSGRQGITEAFF; cdr3_nt: TGTGCCAGCAGCTCCGGTCGACAGGGTATCACTGAAGCTTTCTTT
j_call: TRBJ2-7; d_call: -; v_call: TRBV27; clone_size: -; cdr3_aa: CASSLVGTYEQYF; cdr3_nt: TGTGCCAGCAGCCTCGTGGGAACCTACGAGCAGTACTTC
j_call: TRBJ1-4; d_call: -; v_call: TRBV7-8; clone_size: -; cdr3_aa: CASSRSPGPKELFF; cdr3_nt: TGTGCCAGCAGCCGCTCGCCAGGGCCCAAGGAACTGTTTTTT